This entry is about one T cell receptor beta chain. The antigen is undetermined. This sample is part of a study of CD8 T cells in Susac syndrome. In Susac syndrome patients, recently defined diagnostic criteria for definite or probable disease were met. The V gene's germline CDR1 is DFQATT and CDR2 SNEGSKA (reference sequence). Trimming removed 6 bases from V and 0 bases from J; junction bases left unmatched: 8. The CDR3 spans 17 residues. General study results and limits: The study identified about seventeen and five Susac-specific public clones in total CD8+ and CD8+ TEMRA repertoires. CD8+ clones in Susac expanded most in TEMRA cells and active patients.

Reverse transcription of about 0.45 to 1 ug RNA was carried out with random hexamers. Via MiXCR, TCRdb re-called the immunoSEQ multiplex PCR reads, giving one row per CDR3 protein. The sample yields 100,000 to 150,000 distinct CDR3 sequences, around 96% seen once. This clonotype was sampled from a human donor with Susac syndrome. The chain links TRBV20-1 to TRBJ2-4, with 13 bases lining up with TRBD2. Sequences were obtained from CD8+ T cells from PBMCs. The CDR3 nucleotides read TGCAGTGCCACGACTAGCGGGGGGTATCTAGCCAAAAACATTCAGTACTTC. Encoded protein: CSATTSGGYLAKNIQYF.